The 22 T cell receptor beta chains below were found in one sample sequenced in a study of yellow fever vaccine responses in identical twins. TCRdb independently ran MiXCR on the RT-PCR reads; one entry per CDR3 protein. Here the sample spans about 13,000 distinct CDR3 sequences, roughly 86% being singletons. The starting material was T cells from blood (PBMCs), unsorted or a sorted subset (not recorded which), obtained before or after yellow fever vaccination (not recorded which). The receptors were gathered from a woman aged 18-29 years who received the yellow fever vaccine.

The CDR3 sequence: CASSQSAGLYNEQFF. Here the CDR3 DNA reads TGCGCCAGCAGCCAGAGCGCAGGGCTATACAATGAGCAGTTCTTC. The rearrangement joins TRBV4-3 to TRBJ2-1, with D possibly matching TRBD1 (5 bases). V lost 3 bases and J 4 bases, leaving 13 bases between the germline ends. The germline V gene encodes CDR1 LGHNA and CDR2 YSLEER. The CDR3 is 15 amino acids.

The chain combines TRBV2 with TRBJ2-2, with a tentative D call TRBD2 (5 bases). Germline V lookup: CDR1 SNHLY, CDR2 FYNNEI. The CDR3 length is 14 residues. The V end was cut by 6 bases, the J end by 7 bases, with 15 bases between. The CDR3 DNA sequence: TGTGCCAGCAGGCCGGTACCCAGCGGCGGGGAGCTGTTTTTT. It encodes CASRPVPSGGELFF.

The chain recombines TRBV27 with TRBJ2-7; TRBD2 matches 8 bases. CDR3 size: 15 residues. Germline CDR1 reads MNHEY; CDR2 reads SMNVEV (reference sequence). J was trimmed by 0 bases and V by 7 bases; bases with no gene match: 8. The CDR3 nucleotides read TGTGCCAGCAACCCGTCGGCGGGAGGCTCCTACGAGCAGTACTTC. Its protein product is CASNPSAGGSYEQYF.

The chain uses TRBV6-4 and TRBJ2-1, with 12 bases aligning to TRBD2. Germline CDR1 reads MRHNA; CDR2 reads SNTAGT. This CDR3 is 14 amino acids long. The J segment lost 6 bases and the V segment lost 4 bases, leaving 1 base of the junction unmatched. CDR3 DNA sequence: TGTGCCAGCAGTGTGACTAGCGGGAGCAATGAGCAGTTCTTC. It codes for CASSVTSGSNEQFF.

The CDR3 spells CSVKGTSGSEEQYF. The CDR3 DNA reads as TGCAGCGTTAAAGGGACTAGCGGGAGTGAAGAGCAGTACTTC. This chain uses TRBV29-1 with TRBJ2-7, with 14 bases lining up with TRBD2. Germline V gene sequence: CDR1 SQVTM, CDR2 ANQGSEA. This CDR3 has 14 residues. The J segment lost 7 bases and the V segment lost 5 bases, leaving 7 bases of the junction unmatched.

This clonotype was detected only a few times. J is TRBJ1-2 and V is TRBV10-3; D is unresolved. Per the germline V gene, CDR1 is ENHRY and CDR2 is SYGVKD. V lost 8 bases to trimming and J lost 3 bases, with 16 bases between them. This CDR3 contains 14 residues. CDR3 residues: CAIRREIYDYGYTF. CDR3 sequence (DNA): TGTGCCATCCGGAGGGAGATTTATGACTATGGCTACACCTTC.

J is TRBJ2-7 and V is TRBV28, with a weak D call TRBD1 (6 bases). This CDR3 region has 14 residues. The V end lost 3 bases, the J end lost 4 bases, and 13 bases lay between the germline ends. Germline assignment: CDR1 MDHEN and CDR2 SYDVKM. The CDR3 coding sequence is TGTGCCAGCAGTTTGACGGGCAGGGGTTACGAGCAGTACTTC. This gives the protein CASSLTGRGYEQYF.

The rearrangement uses TRBV2 and TRBJ2-7; 7 bases are shared with TRBD2. The ends lost 8 bases at V and 0 bases at J; junction bases unmatched: 4. This CDR3 has 13 amino acids. Germline CDR1 is SNHLY and CDR2 is FYNNEI. The CDR3 protein is CASGLAVSYEQYF. The CDR3 DNA sequence: TGTGCCAGCGGGCTAGCGGTCTCCTACGAGCAGTACTTC.

CDR3 in DNA: TGTGCCAGCAGTTTGGGGACAGTGGGGTACGAGCAGTACTTC. This codes for CASSLGTVGYEQYF. This sequence joins TRBV12-3 or TRBV12-4 and TRBJ2-7; TRBD1 agrees at 7 bases. V shed 3 bases, J shed 4 bases, and the junction held 6 bases outside the gene matches. The CDR3 extends over 14 amino acids.

V and J are TRBV12-3 or TRBV12-4 and TRBJ1-4; 8 bases align to TRBD1. This CDR3 spans 15 amino acids. After removal of 8 bases from V and 8 bases from J, the junction contained 13 bases not matched to a gene. The CDR3 DNA sequence: TGTGCCAGCGGGACAGGAAACATACCGGGGGAAAAACTGTTTTTT. This codes for CASGTGNIPGEKLFF.

This rearrangement joins TRBV20-1 to TRBJ2-5; tentative D call: TRBD1 (5 bases). The CDR3 is made up of 11 amino acids. V lost 5 bases and J 9 bases, leaving 13 bases between the germline ends. CDR1 and CDR2 from the germline V gene are DFQATT and SNEGSKA (reference sequence). The CDR3 DNA follows: TGCAGTGCTCTGCACAGGACGGCCCAGTACTTC. As protein: CSALHRTAQYF.

In the case of this clonotype: A junction boundary mismatches the germline segment, possibly from a read error. J is TRBJ2-5 and V is TRBV5-1; weak D call: TRBD1 (5 bases). Germline CDR1 and CDR2: SGHRS and YFSETQ. This CDR3 comprises 14 residues. CDR3 bases: TGCGACAGCAGCTTGGATGTGGGGCGGGAGACCCAGTACTTC. It is translated as CDSSLDVGRETQYF.

The V call is TRBV30, the J call TRBJ2-7; tentatively, D is TRBD1 or TRBD2 (5 bases each). Germline values: CDR1 GTSNPN, CDR2 SVGIG (reference sequence). V lost 4 bases, J lost 3 bases, and 19 bases lay in between. This CDR3 is built from 15 residues. The CDR3, as DNA: TGTGCCTGGACCCGAGGGTCTGCAGGGCGCTACGAGCAGTACTTC. It yields the protein CAWTRGSAGRYEQYF.

J is TRBJ2-2 and V is TRBV20-1; D uncertain. Germline V gene lookup returns CDR1 DFQATT and CDR2 SNEGSKA (reference sequence). CDR3 length: 13 residues. V lost 6 bases and J lost 1, with 9 bases in between. This CDR3 reads CSAVSRNTGELFF. Here the CDR3 DNA reads TGCAGTGCAGTGTCCCGGAACACCGGGGAGCTGTTTTTT.

This clonotype was detected only once. This chain joins TRBV28 and TRBJ1-1, with D hard to call. The ends were cut back, 2 bases at V and 7 bases at J, with 8 bases in the middle. Germline V gene sequence: CDR1 MDHEN, CDR2 SYDVKM. The CDR3 runs 12 residues. The CDR3 DNA follows: TGTGCCAGCAGTTTAGGGAGGGATGAAGCTTTCTTT. Protein product: CASSLGRDEAFF.

The chain employs TRBV6-2 or TRBV6-3 and TRBJ2-7; D perhaps matches TRBD2 (6 bases). The CDR3 has 14 residues. V was clipped by 7 bases and J by 3 bases, with 16 bases between them. The V gene's germline CDR1 is MNHEY and CDR2 SVGEGT. The CDR3 DNA reads TGTGCCAGCACCGAAGGGGACTCATACTACGAGCAGTACTTC. The encoded protein is CASTEGDSYYEQYF.

The rearrangement joins TRBV5-1 to TRBJ2-7, with D tentatively TRBD2 (7 bases). The CDR3 consists of 15 residues. V was clipped by 7 bases and J by 2 bases, with 19 bases between them. From germline, CDR1 is SGHRS and CDR2 YFSETQ. The CDR3 DNA is TGCGCCAGCGCTAGGGAACGGGGGGCCACCTACGAGCAGTACTTC. It encodes CASARERGATYEQYF.

The chain recombines TRBV19 with TRBJ2-3; TRBD2 aligns across 7 bases. CDR3 length equals 15 residues. Germline loops: CDR1 LNHDA, CDR2 SQIVND (reference sequence). Germline trimming cut 4 bases from V and 5 bases from J; bases unmatched to any gene: 9. The CDR3 region is CASSKSGVSVDTQYF. The CDR3 DNA follows: TGTGCCAGTAGTAAGAGCGGGGTTTCGGTAGATACGCAGTATTTT.

This rearrangement joins TRBV18 to TRBJ1-5; 11 bases match TRBD1. J gave up 7 bases and V 0 bases, and 5 bases lay outside the gene matches. Germline-derived CDR1 and CDR2 are KGHSH and LQKENI. CDR3 size: 16 residues. CDR3 nucleotides: TGTGCCAGCTCACCACCGGACAGGGGGCTGGGGCAGCCCCAGCATTTT. Encoded protein: CASSPPDRGLGQPQHF.

The chain uses TRBV7-9 and TRBJ2-3, with D possibly TRBD2 on 6 matching bases. Trimming left V 2 bases short and J 2 bases short, with 17 bases between. Per the germline V gene, CDR1 is SEHNR and CDR2 is FQNEAQ (reference sequence). The CDR3 is 17 residues long. CDR3 coding DNA: TGTGCCAGCAGCTTATTACTTGGCGGGACCCCCACAGATACGCAGTATTTT. This codes for CASSLLLGGTPTDTQYF.

This chain uses TRBV29-1 with TRBJ2-7; tentatively, D is TRBD1 (5 bases). Germline V gives CDR1 SQVTM, CDR2 ANQGSEA. CDR3 length: 13 residues. The V gene lost 4 bases and the J gene lost 2 bases, with 12 bases spanning the gap. The CDR3 loop is CSVVRAGTYEQYF. The CDR3 DNA reads as TGCAGCGTTGTTCGTGCAGGGACCTACGAGCAGTACTTC.

The rearrangement joins TRBV11-3 to TRBJ2-1, with 10 bases aligning to TRBD2. V lost 5 bases and J lost 4; bases outside the gene matches: 5. Germline V gene data show CDR1 as SGHNT and CDR2 as YENEEA. The CDR3 consists of 15 residues. The CDR3, as DNA: TGTGCCAGCAGCGCCGGACTAGCGGTATACAATGAGCAGTTCTTC. The encoded protein is CASSAGLAVYNEQFF. Drawing the rest from reference TRBV11-3 and TRBJ2-1, the complete variable domain is EAGVVQSPRYKIIEKKQPVAFWCNPISGHNTLYWYLQNLGQGPELLIRYENEEAVDDSQLPKDRFSAERLKGVDSTLKIQPAELGDSAVYLCASSAGLAVYNEQFFGPGTRLTVL.